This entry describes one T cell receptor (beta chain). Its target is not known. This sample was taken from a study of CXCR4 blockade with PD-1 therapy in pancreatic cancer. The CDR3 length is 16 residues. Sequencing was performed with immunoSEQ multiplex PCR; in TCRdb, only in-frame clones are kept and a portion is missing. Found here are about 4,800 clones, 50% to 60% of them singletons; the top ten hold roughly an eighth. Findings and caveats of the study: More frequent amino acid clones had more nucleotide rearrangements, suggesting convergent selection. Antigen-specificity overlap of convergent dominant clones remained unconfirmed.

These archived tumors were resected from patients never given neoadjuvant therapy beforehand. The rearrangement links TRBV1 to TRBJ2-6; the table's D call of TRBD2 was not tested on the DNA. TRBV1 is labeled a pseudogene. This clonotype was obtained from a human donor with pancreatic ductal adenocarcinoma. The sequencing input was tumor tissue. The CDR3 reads CTSSQDNGAGANVLTF. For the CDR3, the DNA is TGCACCAGCAGCCAAGATAACGGTGCCGGGGCCAACGTCCTGACTTTC.